This T cell receptor (beta chain) was profiled in a study of blood T cell repertoires in COVID-19 (dated by TCRdb to about 2020). As for the study more broadly: Samples covering the acute and convalescent phases of COVID-19 were provided by collaborators in the United States, Italy and Spain. Where available, HLA class I and class II types were taken from metadata supplied by the sample provider and were not determined by assay-based typing. The prospective study material was composed of cDNA or gDNA derived from T cells, B-cell-depleted T cells, or PBMCs. Subjects who had been exposed to COVID-19, were actively infected with it, or had recovered from it provided the deeply sampled blood TCRbeta repertoires that made up the dataset. The repertoires were released in a freely available public database meant as a resource for research on the immune response to SARS-CoV-2. The samples were drawn from the first 160 participants of the ongoing ImmuneRACE study and from over 950 subjects provided by 6 global collaborators. Nearly every sample came with metadata listing a de-identified subject ID, COVID-19 status, age in years and sex.

Trimming takes 0 bases off V and 7 bases off J; junction bases not matched to a gene: 6. Reading the germline V gene gives CDR1 LGHNA and CDR2 YNFKEQ. The CDR3 spans 15 residues, from the cysteine through the phenylalanine. The CDR3 DNA has 45 bases and is translated from base 1. Points the paper makes about the study in general: How much clinical and demographic metadata was included differed by source and by participant, and the metadata was provided uncurated.

TCRbeta CDR3 regions were amplified from genomic DNA using the immunoSEQ Assay, a bias-controlled multiplex PCR. In the original analysis: The number of nucleated cells in each sample was estimated by amplification of reference gene primers within the assay. To quantify the absolute abundance of each unique TCRbeta CDR3 rearrangement, sequence reads were collapsed and filtered. Productive Simpson clonality was computed per sample as the square root of Simpson's diversity index over productive rearrangements. Sourced from immuneACCESS, this table was stored by TCRdb with only in-frame sequences that have V and J called. A share of the clones is absent; for the studies checked, an unresolved V gene accounts for under half, and the remainder has no known explanation. The DNA was the basis for D and trimming; V, J and clone size are from that table. This sample comprises 150,000 to 200,000 clones, around 83% of them detected only once. Together, the top ten hold about 15% of the sample.

Participants in the prospective study were aged about 18 to 90 years, lived in about two dozen United States geographic areas, and enrolled through a virtual design. To assign participants to cohorts, the prospective study relied on clinical history that participants themselves reported in a screening survey and a study questionnaire. Recovered participants in ImmuneRACE Cohort 3 were defined as having two consecutive negative NP/OP PCR tests, clearance from a healthcare professional, or resolution of symptoms. Mobile phlebotomists in the prospective study collected whole blood, serum and a nasopharyngeal or oropharyngeal swab from every participant. Prospective study participants could optionally give additional blood draws and questionnaires over an approximately two-month period. Blood samples from the prospective study were shipped frozen or at room temperature prior to DNA extraction. Concerning this clone: Its target antigen remains unknown. The record has no base qualities; no much larger clone is one base away.

Input material: PBMCs or T cells enriched from blood (not recorded which). This chain is built from TRBV4-2 and TRBJ1-1; 9 nucleotides in the junction match TRBD1. The clonotype originates from a man in his fifties who had recovered from COVID-19. For the CDR3, the sequence is CASSQETGGKGEAFF. The DNA sequence reads TGTGCCAGCAGCCAAGAGACAGGGGGTAAGGGTGAAGCTTTCTTT.